This T cell receptor beta chain was sequenced in a study of OX40 agonist ivuxolimab in advanced cancers. Sequenced by immunoSEQ multiplex PCR; TCRdb stores in-frame clones only, minus some. The data show 100,000 to 150,000 clones, around nine tenths seen once. The input for sequencing was CD4+ or CD8+ T cells sorted from blood, taken in a trial of the OX40 agonist ivuxolimab. The sequence was collected from an adult with an advanced solid tumor such as melanoma, head and neck, liver or kidney cancer.

The CDR3 reads CASSPGLTTDTQYF. The CDR3 nucleotides read TGTGCCAGCAGCCCCGGACTGACCACAGATACGCAGTATTTT. The chain links TRBV2 to TRBJ2-3, with TRBD2 as a possible D gene (5 bases). The V gene lost 6 bases and the J gene lost 2 bases, with 12 bases spanning the gap. Per germline, CDR1 SNHLY and CDR2 FYNNEI. The length of the CDR3 is 14 residues.